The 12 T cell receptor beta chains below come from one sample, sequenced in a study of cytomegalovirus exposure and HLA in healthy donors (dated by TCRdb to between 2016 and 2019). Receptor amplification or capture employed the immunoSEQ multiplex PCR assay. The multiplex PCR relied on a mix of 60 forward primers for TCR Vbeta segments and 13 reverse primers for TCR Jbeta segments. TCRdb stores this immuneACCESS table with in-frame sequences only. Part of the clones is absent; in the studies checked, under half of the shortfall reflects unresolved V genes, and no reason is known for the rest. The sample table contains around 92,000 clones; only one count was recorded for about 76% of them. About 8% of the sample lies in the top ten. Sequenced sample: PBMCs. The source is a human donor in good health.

CDR3 amino acids: CSVEDRSRELFF. CDR3 DNA sequence: TGCAGCGTTGAAGATCGATCCCGGGAACTGTTTTTT. The J gene is TRBJ1-4, the V gene TRBV29-1; no reliable D call. This CDR3 is 12 amino acids long. Germline V lookup: CDR1 SQVTM, CDR2 ANQGSEA. The V gene lost 0 bases and the J gene lost 12 bases, with 11 bases spanning the gap.

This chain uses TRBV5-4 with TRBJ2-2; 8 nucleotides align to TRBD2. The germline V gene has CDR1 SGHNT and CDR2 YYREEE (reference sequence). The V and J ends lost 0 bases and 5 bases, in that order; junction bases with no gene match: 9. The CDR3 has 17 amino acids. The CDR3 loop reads CASSLESGGPGTGELFF. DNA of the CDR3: TGTGCCAGCAGCTTGGAGTCGGGAGGGCCGGGGACCGGGGAGCTGTTTTTT.

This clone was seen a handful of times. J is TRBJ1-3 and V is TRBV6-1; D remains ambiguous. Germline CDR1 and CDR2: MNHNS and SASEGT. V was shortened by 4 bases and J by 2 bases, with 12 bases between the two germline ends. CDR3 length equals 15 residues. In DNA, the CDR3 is TGTGCCAGCAGTGGGTCGACTGTGACTGGAAACACCATATATTTT. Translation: CASSGSTVTGNTIYF.

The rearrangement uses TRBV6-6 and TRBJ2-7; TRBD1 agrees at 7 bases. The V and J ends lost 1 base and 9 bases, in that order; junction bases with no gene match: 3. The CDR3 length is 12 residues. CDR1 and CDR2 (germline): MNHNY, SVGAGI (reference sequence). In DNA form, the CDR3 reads TGTGCCAGCAGTTACTACCGACAGGGGCAGTACTTC. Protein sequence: CASSYYRQGQYF.

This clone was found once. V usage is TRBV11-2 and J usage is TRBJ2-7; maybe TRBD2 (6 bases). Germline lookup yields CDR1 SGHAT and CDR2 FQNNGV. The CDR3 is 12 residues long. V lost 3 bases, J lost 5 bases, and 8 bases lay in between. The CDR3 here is CASSFGGNEQYF. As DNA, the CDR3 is TGTGCCAGCAGCTTTGGGGGGAACGAGCAGTACTTC.

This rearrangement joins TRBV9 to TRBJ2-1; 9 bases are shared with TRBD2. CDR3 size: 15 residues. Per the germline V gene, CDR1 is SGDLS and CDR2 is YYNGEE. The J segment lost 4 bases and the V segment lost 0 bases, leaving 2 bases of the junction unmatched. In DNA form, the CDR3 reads TGTGCCAGCAGCGTAGGCGGGGGGGATTACAATGAGCAGTTCTTC. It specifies CASSVGGGDYNEQFF.

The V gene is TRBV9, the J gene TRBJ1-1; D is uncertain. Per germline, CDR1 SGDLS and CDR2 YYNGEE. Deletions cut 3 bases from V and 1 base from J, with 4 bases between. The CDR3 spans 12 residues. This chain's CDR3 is CASSDRNTEAFF. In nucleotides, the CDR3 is TGTGCCAGCAGCGACAGGAACACTGAAGCTTTCTTT.

The chain's CDR3 is CASSPESGFRNQPQHF. The CDR3 bases are TGTGCCAGCTCACCGGAGTCCGGTTTTCGGAATCAGCCCCAGCATTTT. The chain is built from TRBV18 and TRBJ1-5, with D hard to call. The germline V gene has CDR1 KGHSH and CDR2 LQKENI. V was shortened by 3 bases and J by 4 bases, with 16 bases between the two germline ends. The CDR3 spans 16 residues.

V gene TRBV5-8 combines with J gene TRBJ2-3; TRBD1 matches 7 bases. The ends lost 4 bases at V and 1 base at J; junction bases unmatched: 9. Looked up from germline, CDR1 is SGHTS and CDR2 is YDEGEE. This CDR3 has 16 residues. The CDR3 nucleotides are TGTGCCAGCAGCCAATGGGGACAGACGGGCACAGATACGCAGTATTTT. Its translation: CASSQWGQTGTDTQYF.

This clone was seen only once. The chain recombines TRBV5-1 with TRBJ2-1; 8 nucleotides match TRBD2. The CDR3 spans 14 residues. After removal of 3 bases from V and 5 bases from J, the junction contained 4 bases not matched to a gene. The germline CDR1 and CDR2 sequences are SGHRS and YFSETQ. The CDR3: CASSSRTSNNEQFF. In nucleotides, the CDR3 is TGCGCCAGCAGCTCCCGGACTAGCAACAATGAGCAGTTCTTC.

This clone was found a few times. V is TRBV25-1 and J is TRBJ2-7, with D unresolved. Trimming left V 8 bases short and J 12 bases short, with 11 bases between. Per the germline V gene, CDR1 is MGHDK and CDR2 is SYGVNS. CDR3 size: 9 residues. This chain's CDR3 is CASGPNPYF. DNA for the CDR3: TGTGCCAGCGGGCCAAACCCGTACTTC.

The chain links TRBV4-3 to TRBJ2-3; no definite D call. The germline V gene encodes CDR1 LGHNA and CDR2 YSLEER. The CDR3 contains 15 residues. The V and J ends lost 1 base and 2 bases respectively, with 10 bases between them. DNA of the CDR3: TGCGCCAGCAGCCAAGGGCCTTCCCTCACAGATACGCAGTATTTT. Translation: CASSQGPSLTDTQYF.